The 20 T cell receptor beta chains reported below all come from one sample, sequenced in a study of blood T cell repertoires in COVID-19. Using immunoSEQ multiplex PCR, the repertoire was profiled, and TCRdb retains in-frame clones only, with some absent. In the table there are about 60,000 clones, approximately 80% of which are singletons. Specimen: peripheral blood. The receptors here all came from a man at least 80 years old with acute or convalescent COVID-19.

The chain joins TRBV10-3 to TRBJ1-2; possibly TRBD1 for D (5 bases). Germline assignment: CDR1 ENHRY and CDR2 SYGVKD. CDR3 length: 11 amino acids. The V gene lost 7 bases and the J gene lost 5 bases, with 8 bases spanning the gap. The CDR3 protein is CAIMGGYGYTF. The DNA for the CDR3 is TGTGCCATCATGGGGGGGTATGGCTACACCTTC.

This clone was picked up a small number of times. V is TRBV3-1 (or the pseudogene TRBV3-2) and J is TRBJ1-3; D call uncertain. This CDR3 is built from 15 residues. Germline V CDR1 and CDR2: LGHDT, YNNKEL (reference sequence). The germline V and J ends were trimmed by 1 base and 4 bases, with 11 bases remaining between them. The DNA for the CDR3 is TGTGCCAGCAGCCAAGGAGTCGTCTCGGGAAACACCATATATTTT. This encodes CASSQGVVSGNTIYF.

This clone has only one observation. The chain employs TRBV7-6 and TRBJ2-1, with 13 bases matching TRBD2. V gave up 2 bases and J gave up 8 bases; unmatched junction bases: 12. Germline CDR1 reads SGHVS; CDR2 reads FNYEAQ. This CDR3 contains 18 residues. The CDR3, as DNA: TGTGCCAGCAGCTTAAGGGGACTAGCGGGGCCCACGACGGATGAGCAGTTCTTC. This sequence encodes CASSLRGLAGPTTDEQFF.

The V call is TRBV5-1, the J call TRBJ2-7; D is unresolved. The germline V and J ends were trimmed by 2 bases and 3 bases, with 3 bases remaining between them. The CDR3 totals 11 residues. Germline lookup yields CDR1 SGHRS and CDR2 YFSETQ. CDR3 coding DNA: TGCGCCAGCAGCTTCGGCTACGAGCAGTACTTC. Protein sequence: CASSFGYEQYF. The full variable domain, in which reference TRBV5-1 and TRBJ2-7 provide the parts outside the CDR3, is KAGVTQTPRYLIKTRGQQVTLSCSPISGHRSVSWYQQTPGQGLQFLFEYFSETQRNKGNFPGRFSGRQFSNSRSEMNVSTLELGDSALYLCASSFGYEQYFGPGTRLTVT.

This clone has only one observation. The J gene is TRBJ2-1, the V gene TRBV3-1 (or the pseudogene TRBV3-2); tentatively, D is TRBD2 (7 bases). CDR3 length: 17 residues. V was pared by 1 base and J by 4 bases, with 17 bases between. Germline CDR1 is LGHDT and CDR2 is YNNKEL (reference sequence). CDR3 in DNA: TGTGCCAGCAGCCAAGTCCTACCCGGGGGGACATACAATGAGCAGTTCTTC. Its protein product is CASSQVLPGGTYNEQFF.

The chain is built from TRBV11-2 and TRBJ1-2, with D tentatively TRBD1 (6 bases). Germline CDR1 is SGHAT and CDR2 is FQNNGV. This CDR3 is built from 14 residues. Between the trimmed V and J ends, which lost 7 bases and 8 bases, there was a span of 20 bases. The CDR3 sequence: CASTIEQGRGGYTF. DNA of the CDR3: TGTGCCAGCACTATAGAACAGGGAAGGGGAGGCTACACCTTC.

The CDR3 loop is CASSQGGPKFF. The CDR3 DNA is TGTGCCAGCAGCCAAGGGGGGCCTAAGTTCTTC. J is TRBJ2-1 and V is TRBV3-1 (or the pseudogene TRBV3-2); D is perhaps TRBD1 (6 bases). This CDR3 comprises 11 residues. With 1 base removed from V and 14 bases from J, the gap between germline ends came to 9 bases. Germline V CDR1 and CDR2: LGHDT, YNNKEL (reference sequence).

The chain carries TRBV5-1 and TRBJ2-7; 8 bases fit TRBD1. There are 14 residues in the CDR3. Looked up from germline, CDR1 is SGHRS and CDR2 is YFSETQ. V shed 6 bases, J shed 4 bases, and the junction held 9 bases outside the gene matches. CDR3 bases: TGCGCCAGCACCCGCCAAGGACAGGGTTACGAGCAGTACTTC. Its protein is CASTRQGQGYEQYF.

V is TRBV5-1 and J is TRBJ2-5, with D possibly being TRBD1 (5 bases). Germline loops: CDR1 SGHRS, CDR2 YFSETQ. Trimming left V 1 base short and J 5 bases short, with 12 bases between. CDR3 length equals 14 residues. CDR3 in DNA: TGCGCCAGCAGCTTGAGGGGCATGGGTGAGACCCAGTACTTC. Protein: CASSLRGMGETQYF.

The chain has TRBV5-1 and TRBJ1-1; D is ambiguous. The V end was cut by 1 base, the J end by 3 bases, with 7 bases between. The germline V gene encodes CDR1 SGHRS and CDR2 YFSETQ. The CDR3 totals 13 residues. The CDR3 nucleotides read TGCGCCAGCAGCTTGAAGGAGTACACTGAAGCTTTCTTT. Translation: CASSLKEYTEAFF.

This sequence joins TRBV10-3 and TRBJ1-1, with 8 positions matching TRBD1. Germline CDR1 and CDR2: ENHRY and SYGVKD. The CDR3 length is 15 residues. J gave up 5 bases and V 6 bases, and 11 bases lay outside the gene matches. The CDR3 reads CAISPGQGSKTEAFF. DNA for the CDR3: TGTGCCATCAGCCCCGGACAGGGAAGTAAAACTGAAGCTTTCTTT.

In its sample, this clone is medium-sized. The chain couples TRBV6-4 to TRBJ2-3, with 11 bases that match TRBD2. Germline CDR1 is MRHNA and CDR2 is SNTAGT. With V trimmed by 0 bases and J by 4 bases, 0 bases remained unmatched. CDR3 length: 15 amino acids. The CDR3, as DNA: TGTGCCAGCAGTGACTCTAGCGGGGGGGCAGATACGCAGTATTTT. This codes for CASSDSSGGADTQYF.

J is TRBJ2-4 and V is TRBV9; TRBD2 matches at 8 bases. V lost 4 bases and J lost 3; bases outside the gene matches: 6. The CDR3 runs to 15 residues. The germline V gene encodes CDR1 SGDLS and CDR2 YYNGEE. CDR3 in DNA: TGTGCCAGCAGCTTGGCGGGAGGCGACAAAAACATTCAGTACTTC. Protein: CASSLAGGDKNIQYF.

This clone was observed many times. The chain is built from TRBV5-1 and TRBJ1-6; 9 positions match TRBD1. Germline-derived CDR1 and CDR2 are SGHRS and YFSETQ. The CDR3 length is 15 residues. The V segment lost 4 bases and the J segment 5 bases; nucleotides outside the gene matches: 4. CDR3 coding DNA: TGCGCCAGCAGCACCGGGGACAGGGATAATTCACCCCTCCACTTT. It is translated as CASSTGDRDNSPLHF.

This clone was picked up one time. This chain uses TRBV5-1 with TRBJ1-4, with TRBD1 matching over 7 bases. Germline V gene lookup returns CDR1 SGHRS and CDR2 YFSETQ. V lost 3 bases to trimming and J lost 8 bases; unmatched junction nucleotides: 10. There are 15 residues in the CDR3. CDR3 in DNA: TGCGCCAGCAGCTCAGAAACAGGGGCAGGAGAAAAACTGTTTTTT. It is translated as CASSSETGAGEKLFF.

This clone was detected only once. V is TRBV11-3 and J is TRBJ2-3, with D possibly TRBD2 on 7 matching bases. Germline CDR1 and CDR2: SGHNT and YENEEA. The CDR3 loop spans 16 amino acids. Trimming removed 1 base at V and 1 base at J, with 12 bases between. The CDR3 DNA reads TGTGCCAGCAGCTTAGGCGGGGGCTGGGGCACAGATACGCAGTATTTT. This encodes CASSLGGGWGTDTQYF.

The V call is TRBV2, the J call TRBJ2-3; TRBD2 matches 8 bases. V dropped 3 bases and J dropped 2; count of bases not matched to a gene: 1. Germline values: CDR1 SNHLY, CDR2 FYNNEI. The CDR3 consists of 14 residues. CDR3 loop: CASSDGRATDTQYF. CDR3 nucleotides: TGTGCCAGCAGTGACGGGAGGGCCACAGATACGCAGTATTTT.

The chain recombines TRBV6-5 with TRBJ2-2; TRBD2 matches 9 bases. V was pared by 8 bases and J by 4 bases, with 8 bases of the junction left unmatched. The CDR3 covers 15 residues. CDR1 is MNHEY, CDR2 SVGAGI, per germline. The CDR3 DNA follows: TGTGCCAGCTACCTGCAAGCGGGGGGCACCGGGGAGCTGTTTTTT. Encoded protein: CASYLQAGGTGELFF.

The chain has TRBV19 and TRBJ1-5, with 10 bases aligning to TRBD1. The junction had 3 bases not matched to a gene; V was cut back by 5 bases and J by 2 bases. Germline loops: CDR1 LNHDA, CDR2 SQIVND (reference sequence). The CDR3 runs to 15 residues. CDR3 sequence reads: CASSLGTGGNQPQHF. CDR3 coding DNA: TGTGCCAGTAGTCTAGGGACAGGGGGCAATCAGCCCCAGCATTTT. Full variable domain (outside the CDR3, taken from reference TRBV19 and TRBJ1-5): DGGITQSPKYLFRKEGQNVTLSCEQNLNHDAMYWYRQDPGQGLRLIYYSQIVNDFQKGDIAEGYSVSREKKESFPLTVTSAQKNPTAFYLCASSLGTGGNQPQHFGDGTRLSIL.

V usage is TRBV29-1 and J usage is TRBJ1-5; 10 nucleotides align to TRBD1. CDR1 and CDR2 from the germline V gene are SQVTM and ANQGSEA. J gave up 4 bases and V 5 bases, and 2 bases lay outside the gene matches. The CDR3 contains 13 residues. Here the CDR3 reads CSVRTGGNQPQHF. The CDR3 DNA is TGCAGCGTTCGGACAGGGGGTAATCAGCCCCAGCATTTT.